This TCR beta chain was retrieved from a study of T cells after posttransplantation cyclophosphamide. Study-wide points: TRB clonality was highly associated with recipient CMV seropositivity and reactivation. Skin or GI-infiltrating T cells shared few TRB sequences with blood. Donor-recipient repertoire similarity was low at 1-2 months, rising over year one.

Germline CDR1 is MNHEY and CDR2 is SMNVEV (reference sequence). V was pared by 4 bases and J by 2 bases, with 8 bases between. CDR3 length: 13 amino acids. Generated by immunoSEQ multiplex PCR, the TCRdb table keeps only in-frame clones and is missing some. The sample gives 12,000 or so clones, none seen only once, and the top ten clones hold 26%. Treatment was busulfan-fludarabine conditioning, a marrow graft, and cyclophosphamide on days +3 and +4. This clone has at least ten counts. Its antigen is undetermined. This receptor was taken from a female patient aged 35-55 years who received an allogeneic stem cell transplant from a related donor, was CMV-positive, and had acute GVHD only. T cells may partly derive from the graft donor. Specimen: PBMCs, collected after allogeneic stem cell transplant with posttransplant cyclophosphamide. V usage is TRBV27 and J usage is TRBJ1-1; unclear D gene. CDR3 coding DNA: TGTGCCAGCAGTTCAACACAAAACACTGAAGCTTTCTTT. It encodes CASSSTQNTEAFF.